The rows below give T cell receptor beta chains drawn from one sample of a study of T cell changes during pregnancy in multiple sclerosis. Assay: immunoSEQ multiplex PCR; the TCRdb copy retains only in-frame clones and omits some. This table has approximately 130,000 clones, 85% to 95% appearing once. The sample here was peripheral blood, taken before pregnancy. These receptors were collected from a female donor with multiple sclerosis, enrolled in a pregnancy study. The CDR3 runs from the conserved cysteine through the conserved F or W. Each record gives: J gene, V gene, D gene, clone size, CDR3 DNA, CDR3 protein. A D gene is named only where the DNA matches it firmly. Expanded clones are given a class, and other clones once, few, many or no size at all.

j_call: TRBJ2-1
v_call: TRBV5-1
d_call: .
clone_size: .
cdr3_nt: TGCGCCAGCAGCTATGGCGGTGGCGGGGACTACAATGAGCAGTTCTTC
cdr3_aa: CASSYGGGGDYNEQFF

j_call: TRBJ1-5
v_call: TRBV7-8
d_call: .
clone_size: .
cdr3_nt: TGTGCCAGCAGCTTAGGTGGAGGCAATCAGCCCCAGCATTTT
cdr3_aa: CASSLGGGNQPQHF

j_call: TRBJ2-7
v_call: TRBV13
d_call: .
clone_size: few
cdr3_nt: TGTGCCAGCAGCTTTGAGGGAGAGCAGTACTTC
cdr3_aa: CASSFEGEQYF

j_call: TRBJ1-2
v_call: TRBV6-1
d_call: TRBD1
clone_size: once
cdr3_nt: TGTGCCAGCAGTGAAAGGGGGACAGGGGGCTATTCTGGCTACACCTTC
cdr3_aa: CASSERGTGGYSGYTF

j_call: TRBJ2-6
v_call: TRBV30
d_call: .
clone_size: .
cdr3_nt: TGTGCCTGCACCAAGGGGGGGCCAGGGGCCAACGTCCTGACTTTC
cdr3_aa: CACTKGGPGANVLTF

j_call: TRBJ2-1
v_call: TRBV9
d_call: TRBD2
clone_size: .
cdr3_nt: TGTGCCAGCAGCCCCCCACTAGCGGGAGCACGTAATGAGCAGTTCTTC
cdr3_aa: CASSPPLAGARNEQFF

j_call: TRBJ2-5
v_call: TRBV4-1
d_call: TRBD1
clone_size: .
cdr3_nt: TGCGCCAGCAGCCAATGGCAGGGGGCGACGGAGACCCAGTACTTC
cdr3_aa: CASSQWQGATETQYF

j_call: TRBJ1-1
v_call: TRBV11-2
d_call: .
clone_size: .
cdr3_nt: TGTGCCAGCAGCTTAGTTTCCGCGGAGGGACCTGAAGCTTTCTTT
cdr3_aa: CASSLVSAEGPEAFF

j_call: TRBJ1-5
v_call: TRBV5-8
d_call: TRBD1
clone_size: .
cdr3_nt: TGTGCCAGCAGCTTGGTGGGACAGGGGGCAAGTCAGCCCCAGCATTTT
cdr3_aa: CASSLVGQGASQPQHF

j_call: TRBJ1-5
v_call: TRBV2
d_call: .
clone_size: once
cdr3_nt: TGTGCCAGCAGTGAAGCGAAGGGTAGCAGGGTAAGTCAGCCCCAGCATTTT
cdr3_aa: CASSEAKGSRVSQPQHF

j_call: TRBJ1-1
v_call: TRBV9
d_call: .
clone_size: .
cdr3_nt: TGTGCCAGCAGCGTAGTCCCAGGGAGCGGGTCTGAAGCTTTCTTT
cdr3_aa: CASSVVPGSGSEAFF

j_call: TRBJ1-2
v_call: TRBV5-6
d_call: TRBD1
clone_size: once
cdr3_nt: TGTGCCAGCAGCCGGACAGGGGTTTGGTATGGCTACACCTTC
cdr3_aa: CASSRTGVWYGYTF

j_call: TRBJ1-1
v_call: TRBV10-3
d_call: TRBD1
clone_size: .
cdr3_nt: TGTGCCATCAGCGGGACAGGGGGTCCGCCCACTGAAGCTTTCTTT
cdr3_aa: CAISGTGGPPTEAFF

j_call: TRBJ2-7
v_call: TRBV2
d_call: .
clone_size: .
cdr3_nt: TGTGCCAGCACGAGGTCCCGGGCCTACGAGCAGTACTTC
cdr3_aa: CASTRSRAYEQYF

j_call: TRBJ1-1
v_call: TRBV6-4
d_call: TRBD1
clone_size: .
cdr3_nt: TGTGCCAGCAGTGACACGGGACAGGGAGTCCCGGTTACTGAAGCTTTCTTT
cdr3_aa: CASSDTGQGVPVTEAFF

j_call: TRBJ1-1
v_call: TRBV4-1
d_call: TRBD1
clone_size: once
cdr3_nt: TGCGCCAGCAGCCAAGAGGGAAACAGGGGAAACACTGAAGCTTTCTTT
cdr3_aa: CASSQEGNRGNTEAFF

j_call: TRBJ2-1
v_call: TRBV19
d_call: TRBD2
clone_size: .
cdr3_nt: TGTGCCAGTAGTATAACTAGCGGGAGAAGGGGGGGCAATGAGCAGTTCTTC
cdr3_aa: CASSITSGRRGGNEQFF

j_call: TRBJ2-7
v_call: TRBV5-3
d_call: .
clone_size: .
cdr3_nt: TGTGCCAGAAGCTTGCCGACAAGACCTTGCTACGAGCAGTACTTC
cdr3_aa: CARSLPTRPCYEQYF

j_call: TRBJ1-1
v_call: TRBV7-6
d_call: .
clone_size: .
cdr3_nt: TGTGCCAGCAGCTCACAGGGCCGGGGGAACACTGAAGCTTTCTTT
cdr3_aa: CASSSQGRGNTEAFF

j_call: TRBJ1-5
v_call: TRBV5-1
d_call: .
clone_size: .
cdr3_nt: TGCGCCAGCTATAGCAATCAGCCCCAGCATTTT
cdr3_aa: CASYSNQPQHF

j_call: TRBJ1-2
v_call: TRBV9
d_call: .
clone_size: many
cdr3_nt: TGTGCCAGCAGCCCCTCGACGGGGAACTATGGCTACACCTTC
cdr3_aa: CASSPSTGNYGYTF

j_call: TRBJ2-7
v_call: TRBV30
d_call: TRBD2
clone_size: .
cdr3_nt: TGTGCCTGGAGTGTGGGTAGCGGGAGCTCCTACGAGCAGTACTTC
cdr3_aa: CAWSVGSGSSYEQYF

j_call: TRBJ1-2
v_call: TRBV18
d_call: TRBD1
clone_size: .
cdr3_nt: TGTGCCAGCTCACCGGGACAGATCTATGGCTACACCTTC
cdr3_aa: CASSPGQIYGYTF

j_call: TRBJ2-7
v_call: TRBV21-1
d_call: .
clone_size: .
cdr3_nt: TGTGCCAGCAGCAAACCACAGTGGGGGCACGAGCAGTACTTC
cdr3_aa: CASSKPQWGHEQYF

j_call: TRBJ2-7
v_call: TRBV9
d_call: TRBD1
clone_size: .
cdr3_nt: TGTGCCAGCAGTCCCACCCAGGGGGATTACGAGCAGTACTTC
cdr3_aa: CASSPTQGDYEQYF

j_call: TRBJ1-4
v_call: TRBV6-4
d_call: TRBD1
clone_size: .
cdr3_nt: TGTGCCAGCAGTATTACAGGGGGAGCTAATGAAAAACTGTTTTTT
cdr3_aa: CASSITGGANEKLFF

j_call: TRBJ2-5
v_call: TRBV7-6
d_call: .
clone_size: .
cdr3_nt: TGTGCCAGCAGCTTAGCCTCCCGAGGGACCCAGTACTTC
cdr3_aa: CASSLASRGTQYF

j_call: TRBJ1-1
v_call: TRBV11-2
d_call: .
clone_size: .
cdr3_nt: TGTGCCAGCAGCTTAGACAGGTACACTGAAGCTTTCTTT
cdr3_aa: CASSLDRYTEAFF

j_call: TRBJ2-7
v_call: TRBV27
d_call: .
clone_size: .
cdr3_nt: TGTGCCAGCAGTTTATCGCCAGGGCCTAGCTACGAGCAGTACTTC
cdr3_aa: CASSLSPGPSYEQYF

j_call: TRBJ1-1
v_call: TRBV6-6
d_call: .
clone_size: .
cdr3_nt: TGTGCCACCCACAAAACGGGGAACACTGAAGCTTTCTTT
cdr3_aa: CATHKTGNTEAFF

j_call: TRBJ2-1
v_call: TRBV5-6
d_call: TRBD2
clone_size: .
cdr3_nt: TGTGCCAGCAGCCCCGGGGGGAATTACTACAATGAGCAGTTCTTC
cdr3_aa: CASSPGGNYYNEQFF

j_call: TRBJ2-5
v_call: TRBV5-6
d_call: .
clone_size: once
cdr3_nt: TGTGCCAGCAGCTTTGCGGGACCCCCGGGGACCCAGTACTTC
cdr3_aa: CASSFAGPPGTQYF

j_call: TRBJ1-1
v_call: TRBV9
d_call: .
clone_size: .
cdr3_nt: TGTGCCAGCAGCGTCACAGGGACATGGCTTTCTGAAGCTTTCTTT
cdr3_aa: CASSVTGTWLSEAFF

j_call: TRBJ2-7
v_call: TRBV5-6
d_call: .
clone_size: once
cdr3_nt: TGTGCCAGCAGCGCCCCCAGCGGCACCTCCTACGAGCAGTACTTC
cdr3_aa: CASSAPSGTSYEQYF

j_call: TRBJ2-4
v_call: TRBV28
d_call: .
clone_size: .
cdr3_nt: TGTGCCAGCAGTTCGAGTGGTGGGCTAGCCAAAAACATTCAGTACTTC
cdr3_aa: CASSSSGGLAKNIQYF

j_call: TRBJ1-6
v_call: TRBV5-1
d_call: TRBD1
clone_size: once
cdr3_nt: TGCGCCAGCAGCCCGGAGGGTCCGCCGGACAGGGAAGAAGGTAATTCACCCCTCCACTTT
cdr3_aa: CASSPEGPPDREEGNSPLHF

j_call: TRBJ2-2
v_call: TRBV6-6
d_call: TRBD2
clone_size: .
cdr3_nt: TGTGCCAGCAAGCCGCGGGAGTTCACCGGGGAGCTGTTTTTT
cdr3_aa: CASKPREFTGELFF

j_call: TRBJ1-4
v_call: TRBV7-6
d_call: .
clone_size: .
cdr3_nt: TGTGCCAGCAGCAGGAGGGGGGGTGAAAAACTGTTTTTT
cdr3_aa: CASSRRGGEKLFF

j_call: TRBJ1-6
v_call: TRBV4-1
d_call: .
clone_size: few
cdr3_nt: TGCGCCAGCAGCCAAGATCTGGGGCCAGATTCACCCCTCCACTTT
cdr3_aa: CASSQDLGPDSPLHF

j_call: TRBJ2-2
v_call: TRBV4-2
d_call: .
clone_size: .
cdr3_nt: TGTGCCAGCAGCCAAGGGGGGCGCTTAAGGGGAAGGCCCTCCGCCGGGGAGCTGTTTTTT
cdr3_aa: CASSQGGRLRGRPSAGELFF

j_call: TRBJ2-3
v_call: TRBV14
d_call: .
clone_size: .
cdr3_nt: TGTGCCAGCAGCCTTACAGGGGGGGGATCCACAGATACGCAGTATTTT
cdr3_aa: CASSLTGGGSTDTQYF

j_call: TRBJ1-3
v_call: TRBV9
d_call: .
clone_size: .
cdr3_nt: TGTGCCAGCAGTCAACAGGGCCAAGCAAACACCATATATTTT
cdr3_aa: CASSQQGQANTIYF

j_call: TRBJ2-1
v_call: TRBV19
d_call: .
clone_size: .
cdr3_nt: TGTGCCAGTAGTATAGAGGCACGTTCTTCCTACAATGAGCAGTTCTTC
cdr3_aa: CASSIEARSSYNEQFF